This record covers a single T cell receptor (beta chain). Its target is not known. This sample was taken from a study of OX40 agonist ivuxolimab in advanced cancers. Study background: Patients were dosed with the agonistic anti-OX40 (CD134) antibody ivuxolimab. General observations from the study: Specificity for antigen went undetermined in the expanded peripheral T cells.

Germline CDR1 GTSNPN, CDR2 SVGIG (reference sequence). V lost 5 bases to trimming and J lost 2 bases, with 17 bases between them. This CDR3 region has 15 residues. Using immunoSEQ multiplex PCR, the repertoire was profiled, and TCRdb retains in-frame clones only, with some absent. The sample comprises about 94,000 clones, around nine tenths of which are singletons, and under 0.35% rests with the top ten. The chain couples TRBV30 to TRBJ2-3; TRBD1 might be the D (6 bases). The sequencing here drew on CD4+ or CD8+ T cells sorted from blood, taken in a trial of the OX40 agonist ivuxolimab. The source of this sequence is an adult with an advanced solid tumor such as melanoma, head and neck, liver or kidney cancer. CDR3 DNA sequence: TGTGCCTGGCGTTTAACAGGGAGTACCACAGATACGCAGTATTTT. It is translated as CAWRLTGSTTDTQYF.